What follows are 24 T cell receptor beta chains derived from one specimen sequenced in a study of CD8 T cells in Susac syndrome. With random hexamers, reverse transcription was performed on about 0.5 to 1 ug of RNA. TCRdb recomputed calls from the immunoSEQ multiplex PCR reads with MiXCR, one row per CDR3 protein. Of roughly 220,000 distinct CDR3 sequences in the sample, 94% were seen once. The specimen sequenced was CD4+ T cells from PBMCs. Source of these receptors: a human donor with Susac syndrome.

The rearrangement joins TRBV14 to TRBJ2-7; 8 bases match TRBD1. The trim removed 1 base at V and 7 bases at J, leaving 9 bases unmatched. The CDR3 totals 15 residues. Germline V gene sequence: CDR1 SGHDN, CDR2 FVKESK. The CDR3 DNA follows: TGTGCCAGCAGCCAAGTTGGGCAGGGGGCAGGGGAGCAGTACTTC. The encoded protein is CASSQVGQGAGEQYF.

The J gene is TRBJ2-1, the V gene TRBV20-1, with D possibly TRBD2 on 5 matching bases. Germline V gene sequence: CDR1 DFQATT, CDR2 SNEGSKA (reference sequence). CDR3 size: 14 residues. V was clipped by 3 bases and J by 0 bases, with 9 bases between them. CDR3 nucleotide sequence: TGCAGTGCTAGTCGGGGAACCTCCTACAATGAGCAGTTCTTC. This sequence encodes CSASRGTSYNEQFF.

This chain joins TRBV24-1 and TRBJ1-2; TRBD1 matches at 9 bases. This CDR3 spans 13 amino acids. Looked up from germline, CDR1 is KGHDR and CDR2 is SFDVKD. The J segment lost 8 bases and the V segment lost 6 bases, leaving 6 bases of the junction unmatched. CDR3 in amino acids: CATSSGTGRGYTF. The CDR3 region has the DNA TGTGCCACCAGTTCCGGGACAGGGAGGGGCTACACCTTC.

The V gene is TRBV6-1, the J gene TRBJ1-6; 8 bases fit TRBD1. The V and J ends lost 8 bases and 7 bases, in that order; junction bases with no gene match: 10. This CDR3 is built from 15 residues. Germline loops: CDR1 MNHNS, CDR2 SASEGT. The CDR3 DNA is TGTGCCAGCGGAGAGTGGGACAGGTTAAATTCACCCCTCCACTTT. Protein: CASGEWDRLNSPLHF.

V is TRBV5-4 and J is TRBJ2-7; 9 bases line up with TRBD1. Trimming cost V 4 bases and J 2 bases; bases outside gene matches: 4. CDR1 SGHNT and CDR2 YYREEE come from the germline V gene (reference sequence). The CDR3 runs to 14 residues. This CDR3 reads CASSPQGAAYEQYF. For the CDR3, the DNA is TGTGCCAGCAGCCCACAGGGGGCTGCCTACGAGCAGTACTTC.

This chain joins TRBV2 and TRBJ1-3; the D is unclear. This CDR3 is 15 amino acids long. Germline V lookup: CDR1 SNHLY, CDR2 FYNNEI. Trimming left V 10 bases short and J 1 base short, with 17 bases between. The CDR3 loop is CATWEEGASGNTIYF. The DNA for the CDR3 is TGTGCCACCTGGGAGGAGGGCGCTTCTGGAAACACCATATATTTT.

The chain employs TRBV9 and TRBJ2-6; possibly TRBD1 for D (5 bases). This CDR3 has 16 residues. The germline CDR1 and CDR2 sequences are SGDLS and YYNGEE. V shed 2 bases and J shed 2 bases, with 11 bases lying between them. For the CDR3, the DNA is TGTGCCAGCAGCGTCAACCTAGGGGCTGGGGCCAACGTCCTGACTTTC. The encoded protein is CASSVNLGAGANVLTF.

This rearrangement joins TRBV4-2 to TRBJ1-1; no clear D. The germline V and J ends were trimmed by 0 bases and 6 bases, with 8 bases remaining between them. Per the germline V gene, CDR1 is LGHNA and CDR2 is YNFKEQ. CDR3 length: 13 amino acids. The CDR3 loop is CASSQERWAEAFF. The DNA for the CDR3 is TGTGCCAGCAGCCAAGAACGGTGGGCTGAAGCTTTCTTT.

The rearrangement joins TRBV19 to TRBJ1-5; possibly TRBD1 for D (6 bases). In germline, CDR1 is LNHDA, CDR2 SQIVND (reference sequence). The CDR3 totals 15 residues. V lost 7 bases, J lost 0 bases, and 13 bases lay in between. The CDR3 spells CASTQQGLSNQPQHF. In DNA, the CDR3 is TGTGCCAGTACTCAACAGGGCCTTAGCAATCAGCCCCAGCATTTT.

In its sample, this clonotype was seen a few times. CDR3 loop: CASSLSGGNSPLHF. In DNA form, the CDR3 reads TGTGCCAGCAGTTTAAGCGGAGGGAATTCACCCCTCCACTTT. The chain couples TRBV12-3 or TRBV12-4 to TRBJ1-6, with D uncertain. The CDR3 totals 14 residues. V was pared by 2 bases and J by 7 bases, with 9 bases between.

The V call is TRBV5-1, the J call TRBJ2-3; 11 bases match TRBD2. Germline values: CDR1 SGHRS, CDR2 YFSETQ. V dropped 4 bases and J dropped 2; count of bases not matched to a gene: 6. This CDR3 has 16 residues. Written as DNA, the CDR3 is TGCGCCAGCAGCCCTCCGACTAGCGGGATCACAGATACGCAGTATTTT. Protein: CASSPPTSGITDTQYF. The full variable domain, completed using reference TRBV5-1 and TRBJ2-3, is KAGVTQTPRYLIKTRGQQVTLSCSPISGHRSVSWYQQTPGQGLQFLFEYFSETQRNKGNFPGRFSGRQFSNSRSEMNVSTLELGDSALYLCASSPPTSGITDTQYFGPGTRLTVL.

This clonotype was detected once. The chain carries TRBV6-2 or TRBV6-3 and TRBJ2-7; weak D call: TRBD2 (5 bases). Trimming took off 7 bases at V and 2 bases at J, with 15 bases between the two ends. The CDR3 runs 14 residues. Per the germline V gene, CDR1 is MNHEY and CDR2 is SVGEGT. CDR3 amino acids: CASTKADLAYEQYF. For the CDR3, the DNA is TGTGCCAGCACCAAGGCGGACTTGGCCTACGAGCAGTACTTC.

The V and J genes are TRBV30 and TRBJ1-5, with TRBD1 matching 8 bases. CDR1 and CDR2 (germline): GTSNPN, SVGIG (reference sequence). This CDR3 has 15 amino acids. The trim removed 4 bases at V and 5 bases at J, leaving 10 bases unmatched. The CDR3 spells CAWIPQGARDQPQHF. CDR3 sequence (DNA): TGTGCCTGGATTCCTCAGGGGGCGCGTGATCAGCCCCAGCATTTT.

The chain links TRBV7-2 to TRBJ2-7, with TRBD1 matching 9 bases. From germline, CDR1 is SGHTA and CDR2 FQGNSA. Trimming took 3 bases from V and 2 from J; bases not matched to a gene: 5. The CDR3 has 15 residues. The CDR3 nucleotides read TGTGCCAGCAGCTTCGACAGGGGGAAAACCTACGAGCAGTACTTC. Amino acid sequence: CASSFDRGKTYEQYF.

The chain uses TRBV12-3 or TRBV12-4 and TRBJ1-1; D is possibly TRBD1 (6 bases). The V gene lost 7 bases and the J gene lost 8 bases, with 14 bases spanning the gap. The CDR3 spans 12 residues. The CDR3 nucleotides read TGTGCCAGCACCATTTTCGGACAGGAAGCTTTCTTT. It encodes CASTIFGQEAFF.

The chain combines TRBV9 with TRBJ2-1, with a possible D match to TRBD2 (5 bases). The V gene lost 3 bases and the J gene lost 7 bases, with 20 bases spanning the gap. Germline V CDR1 and CDR2: SGDLS, YYNGEE. This CDR3 is 16 amino acids long. CDR3 sequence (DNA): TGTGCCAGCAGCGAGCGCCAAAGCGGCGGAGGAAATGAGCAGTTCTTC. Residues: CASSERQSGGGNEQFF.

The chain recombines TRBV9 with TRBJ2-2; 10 bases align to TRBD2. The CDR3 has 17 amino acids. The germline CDR1 and CDR2 sequences are SGDLS and YYNGEE. Trimming cost V 3 bases and J 5 bases; bases outside gene matches: 10. CDR3 nucleotides: TGTGCCAGCAGCGGTGGGGCACTAGCGGGGAGAACCGGGGAGCTGTTTTTT. It specifies CASSGGALAGRTGELFF.

This clonotype occurred once. The chain uses TRBV5-1 and TRBJ1-1, with D possibly TRBD1 on 5 matching bases. Germline CDR1 reads SGHRS; CDR2 reads YFSETQ. The CDR3 is 13 amino acids. V was trimmed by 0 bases and J by 7 bases, leaving 10 bases between them. This CDR3 reads CASSLVGTGEAFF. The CDR3 DNA reads as TGCGCCAGCAGCTTGGTGGGTACAGGTGAAGCTTTCTTT.

This clonotype showed up just a few times. One junction end does not reproduce the germline sequence, and a read error may be involved. V is TRBV7-2 and J is TRBJ1-6; D is unclear. The germline CDR1 and CDR2 sequences are SGHTA and FQGNSA. The CDR3 is 15 amino acids. The DNA of the CDR3 is TGTGCCAGCAGCTTAGACCAGACCTACAATTCACCCCTCCACTTT. Amino acid sequence: CASSLDQTYNSPLHF.

The chain uses TRBV20-1 and TRBJ2-2; TRBD1 might be the D (6 bases). The CDR3 runs 18 residues. CDR1 is DFQATT and CDR2 is SNEGSKA in the germline V gene (reference sequence). Deletions cut 3 bases from V and 6 bases from J, with 26 bases between. This CDR3 is CSASPRTVNDLSAGELFF. CDR3 coding DNA: TGCAGTGCTAGTCCCCGGACAGTTAACGACTTATCCGCCGGGGAGCTGTTTTTT.

The chain is built from TRBV6-4 and TRBJ1-6; D is uncertain. Germline CDR1 reads MRHNA; CDR2 reads SNTAGT. The CDR3 is 14 residues long. Trimming took 5 bases from V and 9 from J, leaving 14 bases between them. CDR3 DNA sequence: TGTGCCAGCAGTCCGGCCGGGTTTGGTTCACCCCTCCACTTT. It translates to CASSPAGFGSPLHF.

The rearrangement joins TRBV3-1 to TRBJ1-2, with no clear D. V lost 0 bases, J lost 8 bases, and 16 bases lay in between. There are 15 residues in the CDR3. CDR1 is LGHDT and CDR2 is YNNKEL in the germline V gene (reference sequence). The CDR3 protein is CASSQEARAIWGYTF. CDR3 sequence (DNA): TGTGCCAGCAGCCAAGAGGCACGGGCAATTTGGGGCTACACCTTC.

This chain links TRBV20-1 with TRBJ2-7; 10 bases agree with TRBD2. The CDR3 runs 16 residues. J gave up 0 bases and V 1 base, and 6 bases lay outside the gene matches. Germline CDR1 and CDR2: DFQATT and SNEGSKA (reference sequence). The CDR3 loop is CSARGSGGPSSYEQYF. CDR3 nucleotide sequence: TGCAGTGCTAGAGGTAGCGGGGGGCCAAGCTCCTACGAGCAGTACTTC.

CDR3 loop: CASSLGVAGGLQADTQYF. CDR3 DNA sequence: TGTGCCAGCAGCTTAGGAGTAGCGGGGGGCCTCCAAGCAGATACGCAGTATTTT. The rearrangement uses TRBV7-3 and TRBJ2-3, with 10 bases lining up with TRBD2. There are 18 residues in the CDR3. Germline CDR1 SGHTA, CDR2 FQGTGA. With 2 bases clipped from V and 4 bases from J, the junction kept 12 bases outside the gene matches.